The entry below gives a single TCR beta chain sequence along with its context. Its antigen is currently not known. Nothing much larger sits one base from this clone, and base qualities are not available. TCRbeta CDR3 regions were amplified from genomic DNA by means of the immunoSEQ Assay, a bias-controlled multiplex PCR. In the source study's methods: The number of nucleated cells in each sample was estimated by amplification of reference gene primers within the assay. To quantify the absolute abundance of each unique TCRbeta CDR3 rearrangement, sequence reads were collapsed and filtered. Productive Simpson clonality was computed per sample as the square root of Simpson's diversity index over productive rearrangements. Imported from immuneACCESS, the table was reduced by TCRdb to in-frame sequences with V and J called. These copies leave out some clones; in studies compared against another copy, an unresolved V gene accounts for under half, and the cause of the remainder is not known. The V and J calls and the clone size are those of that table, but D and trimming were determined from the DNA. The sample yields about 260,000 clones; about 87% were counted once. 3.1% of the sample goes to the ten largest clones.

CDR1 is given as MNHEY and CDR2 as SMNVEV, both from the germline V gene (reference sequence). Clipping removes 8 bases from V and 5 bases from J, with 4 as the unmatched junction base count. Measured from the cysteine to the phenylalanine, the CDR3 is 13 residues long. Solely the CDR3 DNA is kept, with 39 bases framed from the first base. Participants in the prospective study were enrolled through a virtual design, were aged about 18 to 100 years, and lived in some 24 United States geographic areas. In the prospective study, cohorts were assigned on the basis of participant-reported clinical history obtained from a screening survey and a study questionnaire. A participant counted as exposed if, within 2 weeks of entering the study, that participant had been in contact with someone who had a PCR-confirmed or clinician-diagnosed COVID-19 case. In the prospective study, whole blood, serum and a nasopharyngeal or oropharyngeal swab were collected from each participant by mobile phlebotomists. Over an approximately 2-month period, participants in the prospective study had the option of providing additional blood draws and questionnaires. Blood samples from the prospective study were shipped frozen or at room temperature prior to DNA extraction.

The data are from a study of blood T cell repertoires in COVID-19 (dated by TCRdb to the early 2020s). In the study overall: Samples from collaborators originated in the United States, Italy and Spain and spanned both the acute and convalescent phases of COVID-19. The dataset comprised deeply sampled blood TCRbeta repertoires from subjects exposed to, actively infected with, or recovered from COVID-19. A de-identified subject ID, COVID-19 status, age in years and sex were almost always included in the sample metadata. Samples were obtained from the ongoing ImmuneRACE study (first 160 participants) and from some 1,200 subjects provided by 6 global collaborators. The prospective study material was composed of cDNA or gDNA derived from T cells, B-cell-depleted T cells, or PBMCs. Where available, HLA class I and class II types were obtained from metadata supplied by the sample provider rather than from assay-based typing. The repertoires were made available in a free public database intended to serve as a resource for research on the immune response to SARS-CoV-2. Points the paper makes about the study in general: The quantity of clinical and demographic metadata differed by source and by participant and was supplied without curation.

The sample consisted of PBMCs or T cells enriched from blood (not recorded which). The chain was built from TRBV27 and TRBJ1-5; 9 junctional bases match TRBD1. The source is a middle-aged woman who had been exposed to COVID-19. The CDR3 region reads CASRGQGHQPQHF. The bases read TGTGCCAGCCGGGGACAGGGTCATCAGCCCCAGCATTTT.